Below are 21 T cell receptor beta chains sequenced from a single sample in a study of T-cell reconstitution after alpha-beta-depleted transplantation in children. Unique molecular identifiers were incorporated into the prepared TCRbeta library. Each CDR3 protein is one row after TCRdb ran MiXCR on the PCR reads. The sample has around 960,000 distinct CDR3 sequences, about 31% seen once. Sequencing was performed on PBMCs, mostly from graft donor cells, taken 360 days after TCRalphabeta/CD19-depleted stem cell transplant. The receptors originated from a boy under two years old who had a stem cell transplant for SCID, so the T cells may come from the graft donor.

This sequence joins TRBV6-2 or TRBV6-3 and TRBJ2-1; D may match TRBD1 or TRBD2 (6 bases each). CDR1 and CDR2 from the germline V gene are MNHEY and SVGEGT. There are 15 residues in the CDR3. The V gene lost 0 bases and the J gene lost 10 bases, with 16 bases spanning the gap. Here the CDR3 reads CASSYSNLGGQEQFF. For the CDR3, the DNA is TGTGCCAGCAGTTACTCGAATCTCGGGGGCCAGGAGCAGTTCTTC.

The genes are TRBV7-8 and TRBJ1-5; D is possibly TRBD1 (5 bases). Germline CDR1 reads SGHVS; CDR2 reads FQNEAQ. Trimming took 1 base from V and 3 from J, leaving 16 bases between them. The CDR3 runs to 17 residues. The DNA of the CDR3 is TGTGCCAGCAGCTTAGATAGGGGCAGGGCCAACAATCAGCCCCAGCATTTT. It encodes CASSLDRGRANNQPQHF.

This clonotype has only a few counts. CDR3 DNA: TGCGCCAGCAGCTTGGATCGGCCCGGGGGAGATACGCAGTATTTT. The encoded protein is CASSLDRPGGDTQYF. The chain recombines TRBV5-1 with TRBJ2-3; possible D gene TRBD2, 6 bases. This CDR3 comprises 15 residues. Trimming shortened V by 0 bases and J by 5 bases, and 13 bases separated the two germline ends. Germline loops: CDR1 SGHRS, CDR2 YFSETQ.

This clonotype was observed a few times. V gene TRBV12-3 or TRBV12-4 combines with J gene TRBJ2-7; 7 nucleotides agree with TRBD1. The length of the CDR3 is 15 residues. V gave up 4 bases and J gave up 4 bases; unmatched junction bases: 10. Here the CDR3 DNA reads TGTGCCAGCAGTTCAAGAGACAGGGCGAGGTACGAGCAGTACTTC. Protein sequence: CASSSRDRARYEQYF.

The rearrangement uses TRBV5-1 and TRBJ2-5; 9 nucleotides align to TRBD1. With 8 bases clipped from V and 1 base from J, the junction kept 6 bases outside the gene matches. The CDR3 has 14 amino acids. Germline CDR1 and CDR2: SGHRS and YFSETQ. The CDR3 nucleotides are TGCGCCAGTCAGGGACAGGGTCGCCAAGAGACCCAGTACTTC. Amino acids: CASQGQGRQETQYF.

This clonotype appeared many times. This rearrangement joins TRBV7-8 to TRBJ2-7; a weak D match, TRBD1 (5 bases). V lost 5 bases, J lost 2 bases, and 10 bases lay in between. The CDR3 covers 13 residues. CDR1 is SGHVS, CDR2 FQNEAQ, per germline. This CDR3 is CASSPTVAYEQYF. CDR3 bases: TGTGCCAGCAGCCCGACAGTAGCCTACGAGCAGTACTTC.

This clonotype has more than one count but fewer than ten. The chain combines TRBV24-1 with TRBJ2-5; TRBD1 matches at 10 bases. J gave up 5 bases and V 3 bases, and 8 bases lay outside the gene matches. The CDR3 is made up of 16 amino acids. Germline V gene lookup returns CDR1 KGHDR and CDR2 SFDVKD. CDR3 in amino acids: CATSDPRTGGRETQYF. CDR3 in DNA: TGTGCCACCAGTGATCCCCGGACAGGGGGAAGGGAGACCCAGTACTTC.

CDR3 DNA: TGTGCCAGTAGTATAGCAGGCGGGCTTTACAATGAGCAGTTCTTC. Encoded protein: CASSIAGGLYNEQFF. The chain links TRBV19 to TRBJ2-1, with a possible D match to TRBD2 (5 bases). V lost 1 base to trimming and J lost 4 bases, with 11 bases between them. The CDR3 spans 15 residues. Germline V CDR1 and CDR2: LNHDA, SQIVND (reference sequence). The full variable domain, rest sourced from reference TRBV19 and TRBJ2-1, is DGGITQSPKYLFRKEGQNVTLSCEQNLNHDAMYWYRQDPGQGLRLIYYSQIVNDFQKGDIAEGYSVSREKKESFPLTVTSAQKNPTAFYLCASSIAGGLYNEQFFGPGTRLTVL.

The chain recombines TRBV6-2 or TRBV6-3 with TRBJ2-2; 10 bases agree with TRBD1. CDR1 and CDR2 (germline): MNHEY, SVGEGT. Trimming took 6 bases from V and 4 from J; bases not matched to a gene: 11. The CDR3 is made up of 17 amino acids. The CDR3 loop is CASRPFTTGGITGELFF. For the CDR3, the DNA is TGTGCCAGCAGACCATTCACGACAGGGGGCATCACCGGGGAGCTGTTTTTT.

This clonotype was recorded only once. This chain uses TRBV12-3 or TRBV12-4 with TRBJ1-4; D is undetermined. The CDR3 totals 18 residues. V lost 2 bases and J lost 3, with 19 bases in between. CDR3 sequence (DNA): TGTGCCAGCAGTTTATTGTGGTCAGCTGCAGCGTCTAATGAAAAACTGTTTTTT. This encodes CASSLLWSAAASNEKLFF.

The sample holds a few counts of this clonotype. The chain couples TRBV4-1 to TRBJ1-6; 8 bases align to TRBD1. This CDR3 has 17 residues. Germline CDR1 reads MGHRA; CDR2 reads YSYEKL. Germline trimming cut 0 bases from V and 7 bases from J; bases unmatched to any gene: 8. CDR3 sequence reads: CASSQEPRGRENSPLHF. CDR3 nucleotide sequence: TGCGCCAGCAGCCAAGAGCCCAGGGGGCGAGAGAATTCACCCCTCCACTTT.

This clonotype was picked up a small number of times. The V and J genes are TRBV3-1 and TRBJ2-1; D is ambiguous. The V and J ends lost 4 bases and 6 bases respectively, with 10 bases between them. The CDR3 length is 13 residues. CDR1 and CDR2 (germline): LGHDT, YNNKEL (reference sequence). The CDR3, as DNA: TGTGCCAGCAGCCGCCTTCCGAGCAATGAGCAGTTCTTC. Protein product: CASSRLPSNEQFF.

The rearrangement uses TRBV7-6 and TRBJ2-7; D is perhaps TRBD1 (5 bases). The V end was cut by 2 bases, the J end by 2 bases, with 10 bases between. This CDR3 has 14 residues. CDR1 is SGHVS, CDR2 FNYEAQ, per germline. The CDR3 reads CASSLNSRAYEQYF. The CDR3, as DNA: TGTGCCAGCAGCTTAAATTCCAGGGCCTACGAGCAGTACTTC.

The chain has TRBV5-6 and TRBJ2-3; 12 bases fit TRBD1. The ends lost 3 bases at V and 0 bases at J; junction bases unmatched: 5. Germline loops: CDR1 SGHDT, CDR2 YYEEEE. CDR3 size: 17 residues. CDR3 residues: CASSSGQGAPSTDTQYF. As DNA, the CDR3 is TGTGCCAGCAGCTCGGGACAGGGGGCGCCTAGCACAGATACGCAGTATTTT.

The chain links TRBV20-1 to TRBJ2-3; D may be TRBD1 or TRBD2 (6 bases each). The V gene's germline CDR1 is DFQATT and CDR2 SNEGSKA (reference sequence). Trimming took off 3 bases at V and 0 bases at J, with 10 bases between the two ends. This CDR3 comprises 14 residues. This CDR3 reads CSASWGASTDTQYF. Written as DNA, the CDR3 is TGCAGTGCTAGTTGGGGGGCCAGCACAGATACGCAGTATTTT.

This clonotype was seen only a few times. The rearrangement joins TRBV12-3 or TRBV12-4 to TRBJ1-5; tentative D call: TRBD1 (5 bases). The CDR3 extends over 15 amino acids. V shed 3 bases and J shed 6 bases, with 15 bases lying between them. CDR3 amino acids: CASSFWGVEGQPQHF. The CDR3, as DNA: TGTGCCAGCAGTTTCTGGGGCGTGGAGGGTCAGCCCCAGCATTTT.

The CDR3 loop is CSADDRGKAKNIQYF. The CDR3 DNA is TGCAGTGCCGATGACAGGGGGAAAGCCAAAAACATTCAGTACTTC. The rearrangement uses TRBV20-1 and TRBJ2-4; 9 positions match TRBD1. Germline values: CDR1 DFQATT, CDR2 SNEGSKA (reference sequence). This CDR3 contains 15 residues. The junction had 6 bases not matched to a gene; V was cut back by 6 bases and J by 0 bases.

The table lists this clonotype with many counts. CDR3 amino acids: CASSFGPGQSTDTQYF. In DNA form, the CDR3 reads TGTGCCAGCAGTTTTGGCCCGGGACAGTCCACAGATACGCAGTATTTT. The V and J genes are TRBV12-3 or TRBV12-4 and TRBJ2-3; 7 nucleotides agree with TRBD1. V lost 3 bases, J lost 2 bases, and 8 bases stayed unmatched. The CDR3 is made up of 16 amino acids.

The rearrangement joins TRBV7-3 to TRBJ2-2, with 11 bases fitting TRBD2. Per germline, CDR1 SGHTA and CDR2 FQGTGA. The CDR3 is made up of 20 amino acids. Trimming at V came to 2 bases and at J to 0 bases, leaving 11 bases not matched to a gene. The CDR3 DNA sequence: TGTGCCAGCAGCTTATTCCCTAGCGGGGGGATCACAGCGAACACCGGGGAGCTGTTTTTT. It yields the protein CASSLFPSGGITANTGELFF.

The chain uses TRBV20-1 and TRBJ2-7, with 11 bases lining up with TRBD2. This CDR3 has 14 amino acids. J was trimmed by 3 bases and V by 5 bases; bases with no gene match: 6. CDR1 is DFQATT and CDR2 is SNEGSKA in the germline V gene (reference sequence). Here the CDR3 DNA reads TGCAGTGCTTTCCGTAGCGGGGGGGTCTACGAGCAGTACTTC. Residues: CSAFRSGGVYEQYF.

The table lists this clonotype with a few counts. The chain combines TRBV7-2 with TRBJ2-1, with TRBD2 matching 9 bases. Per the germline V gene, CDR1 is SGHTA and CDR2 is FQGNSA. J gave up 3 bases and V 5 bases, and 8 bases lay outside the gene matches. CDR3 size: 16 residues. The CDR3 sequence is CASSQPGTSFYNEQFF. For the CDR3, the DNA is TGTGCCAGCAGCCAGCCCGGGACTAGCTTCTACAATGAGCAGTTCTTC.